The clone carrying this T cell receptor (beta chain) was observed many times. The antigen is unknown. This entry comes from a study of T cells in Graves' hyperthyroidism and ophthalmopathy. Per germline, CDR1 SGHTS and CDR2 YDEGEE. This CDR3 region has 15 residues. V gave up 2 bases and J gave up 6 bases, with 15 bases separating them. Notes on the study in general: Blood also contained most expanded thyroid clonotypes above 0.001.

Amplified TCR beta CDR3 regions came from RNA transcripts. HTBI primers drove first-round RT-PCR of the TCR CDR3. TCRdb used MiXCR to reprocess the multiplex PCR reads, holding one entry per CDR3 protein. This table holds about 360,000 distinct CDR3 sequences, approximately 13% found once. The PBMCs studied were ones that came from approximately 9.9 ml fresh peripheral blood. Specimen: blood. The TCR sequence derives from a woman aged 18-29 years with Graves' hyperthyroidism. This sequence joins TRBV5-8 and TRBJ2-1; D is perhaps TRBD1 (5 bases). CDR3 protein: CASSLGDSLLNEQFF. DNA of the CDR3: TGTGCCAGCAGCTTAGGAGACAGTCTCCTCAATGAGCAGTTCTTC.